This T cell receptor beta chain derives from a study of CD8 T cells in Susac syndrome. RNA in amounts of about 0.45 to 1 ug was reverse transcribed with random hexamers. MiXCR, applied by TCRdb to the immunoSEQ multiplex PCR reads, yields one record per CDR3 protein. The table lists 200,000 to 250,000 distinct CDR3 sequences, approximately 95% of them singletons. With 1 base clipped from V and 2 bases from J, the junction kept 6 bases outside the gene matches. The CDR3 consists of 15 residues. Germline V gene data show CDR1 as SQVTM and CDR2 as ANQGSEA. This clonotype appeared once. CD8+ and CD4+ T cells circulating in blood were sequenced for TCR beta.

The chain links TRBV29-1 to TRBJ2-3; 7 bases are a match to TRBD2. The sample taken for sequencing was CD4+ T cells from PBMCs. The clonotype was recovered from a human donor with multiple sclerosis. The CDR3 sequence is CSVEGGLFTTDTQYF. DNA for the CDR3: TGCAGCGTTGAAGGGGGACTATTTACCACAGATACGCAGTATTTT.